This T cell receptor (beta chain) was observed in a study of blood T cell repertoires in COVID-19. The CDR3 is 16 amino acids. Looked up from germline, CDR1 is MDHEN and CDR2 is SYDVKM. The V end was cut by 2 bases, the J end by 5 bases, with 17 bases between. Clones were read by immunoSEQ multiplex PCR, and TCRdb kept only the in-frame ones, dropping some. The sample carries roughly 110,000 clones, around 78% recorded once. The sequencing sample was made of peripheral blood. This clonotype was sampled from an older man with COVID-19, enrolled during active disease. The chain carries TRBV28 and TRBJ2-3, with TRBD1 as a possible D gene (5 bases). As DNA, the CDR3 is TGTGCCAGCAGTTTAGCGTGGGGCCCAAAGGAAGATACGCAGTATTTT. Translating gives CASSLAWGPKEDTQYF.